These T cell receptor beta chains were read from a single sample in a study of blood T cell repertoires in COVID-19. Profiled with immunoSEQ multiplex PCR; TCRdb holds only in-frame clones, not every one. The table has about 220,000 clones, around 83% seen once. Material for sequencing was peripheral blood. The receptors stem from a man between 50 and 59 years old who had recovered from COVID-19. The CDR3 runs from the conserved cysteine through the conserved F or W. D genes are given only for firm matches. Size is stated for part of the rows, as once, few or many counts, or as a class when the clone is expanded.

v_gene,abundance,d_gene,j_gene,CDR3nt,CDR3aa
TRBV3-1/TRBV3-2,-,TRBD2,TRBJ2-7,TGTGCCAGCAGCCAACCCGCCGGGGGGGAATACGAGCAGTACTTC,CASSQPAGGEYEQYF
TRBV2,once,-,TRBJ2-7,TGTGCCAGCAGAGAACCCGGGACAAGCCCCTACGAGCAGTACTTC,CASREPGTSPYEQYF
TRBV30,-,-,TRBJ1-2,TGTGCCTGGAGTAGAGGTCTCGGCTATGGCTACACCTTC,CAWSRGLGYGYTF
TRBV11-2,few,-,TRBJ2-3,TGTGCCAGCAGCCACACAGGCACAGATACGCAGTATTTT,CASSHTGTDTQYF
TRBV12-5,once,-,TRBJ2-3,TGTGCTAGTGGTTTGGGGGTAGCGGCTAGCACAGATACGCAGTATTTT,CASGLGVAASTDTQYF
TRBV30,few,-,TRBJ1-1,TGTGCCTGGAGTGAGTACAGGAGGAACACTGAAGCTTTCTTT,CAWSEYRRNTEAFF
TRBV2,few,-,TRBJ2-4,TGTGCCAGCAGTGATACCAGGGGAGACATTCAGTACTTC,CASSDTRGDIQYF
TRBV25-1,few,-,TRBJ1-2,TGTGCCAGCAGACACCCGAACTATGGCTACACCTTC,CASRHPNYGYTF
TRBV6-4,-,TRBD2,TRBJ2-1,TGTGCCAGCAGTGACTCGAGAGCGGGAGGTATCCCCTGGCAGTTCTTC,CASSDSRAGGIPWQFF
TRBV13,-,-,TRBJ1-1,TGTGCCAGCAGCTTGGCAACAGGCCCGAACACTGAAGCTTTCTTT,CASSLATGPNTEAFF
TRBV6-6,-,TRBD2,TRBJ2-5,TGTGCCAGCAGTTACTCCTCGACTAGCGAGACCCAGTACTTC,CASSYSSTSETQYF
TRBV12-3/TRBV12-4,-,-,TRBJ2-5,TGTGCCAGCAGTCTAACAGAGACCCAGTACTTC,CASSLTETQYF
TRBV7-9,-,-,TRBJ2-1,TGTGCCAGCAGCTTCGGGAGCCACTCCTACAATGAGCAGTTCTTC,CASSFGSHSYNEQFF
TRBV19,-,TRBD1,TRBJ2-5,TGTGCCAGTAGTATAGAGCGGACAGGTCAAGAGACCCAGTACTTC,CASSIERTGQETQYF
TRBV28,-,TRBD1,TRBJ1-6,TGTGCCAACTCCAGGGGGTTGGGCAATTCACCCCTCCACTTT,CANSRGLGNSPLHF
TRBV7-9,-,TRBD1,TRBJ1-1,TGTGCCAGCAGCTTGGGTTCCGGGACAGGGGGCACTGAAGCTTTCTTT,CASSLGSGTGGTEAFF
TRBV2,-,TRBD2,TRBJ2-1,TGTGCCAGCAGTAACGGGAGGTTGTCCTACAATGAGCAGTTCTTC,CASSNGRLSYNEQFF